These 20 T cell receptor beta chains were all obtained from the same sample, sequenced in a study of shared clonotypes between healthy human individuals. TCRdb's table, derived via immunoSEQ multiplex PCR, lists solely in-frame clones and lacks some. The table shows some 1 million clones, with 65% to 80% occurring only once. The sample consisted of memory CD4+ T cells sorted from blood. The subset was: CD45RA-negative fraction. These receptors were collected from a man younger than 35 in good health.

This clone was recorded a few times. The chain carries TRBV18 and TRBJ1-1; 9 nucleotides agree with TRBD1. The CDR3 totals 15 residues. The V and J ends lost 0 bases and 7 bases, in that order; junction bases with no gene match: 6. CDR1 and CDR2 from the germline V gene are KGHSH and LQKENI. This chain's CDR3 is CASSPPGQGRGEAFF. DNA for the CDR3: TGTGCCAGCTCACCACCGGGACAGGGCCGGGGTGAAGCTTTCTTT.

This chain connects TRBV6-1 to TRBJ1-6, with 7 bases aligning to TRBD1. The germline CDR1 and CDR2 sequences are MNHNS and SASEGT. The length of the CDR3 is 13 residues. The J segment lost 7 bases and the V segment lost 8 bases, leaving 5 bases of the junction unmatched. CDR3 nucleotides: TGTGCCAGCCTGGGACAGCTGAATTCACCCCTCCACTTT. Translation gives CASLGQLNSPLHF.

The chain is built from TRBV10-3 and TRBJ1-5; possible D gene TRBD1, 5 bases. The CDR3 has 16 residues. Looked up from germline, CDR1 is ENHRY and CDR2 is SYGVKD. V lost 0 bases to trimming and J lost 1 base, with 10 bases between them. The CDR3 here is CAISESLGDSNQPQHF. DNA of the CDR3: TGTGCCATCAGTGAGTCTCTCGGGGACAGCAATCAGCCCCAGCATTTT.

The chain employs TRBV7-6 and TRBJ2-1, with TRBD2 identical over 8 bases. This CDR3 region has 15 residues. CDR1 and CDR2 from the germline V gene are SGHVS and FNYEAQ. The ends lost 5 bases at V and 6 bases at J; junction bases unmatched: 9. This chain's CDR3 is CASSQGPAGANEQFF. DNA for the CDR3: TGTGCCAGCAGCCAGGGGCCAGCGGGGGCCAATGAGCAGTTCTTC.

This clone was detected only a few times. The chain uses TRBV6-1 and TRBJ2-7, with 7 bases lining up with TRBD1. This CDR3 spans 14 amino acids. V was clipped by 2 bases and J by 6 bases; unmatched bases: 7. In germline, CDR1 is MNHNS, CDR2 SASEGT. The CDR3 loop reads CASSELRGLGEQYF. Written as DNA, the CDR3 is TGTGCCAGCAGTGAACTTAGGGGGCTTGGCGAGCAGTACTTC.

This rearrangement joins TRBV5-4 to TRBJ1-6, with 9 nucleotides matching TRBD1. Per germline, CDR1 SGHNT and CDR2 YYREEE (reference sequence). V was pared by 4 bases and J by 7 bases, with 3 bases of the junction left unmatched. CDR3 length: 14 amino acids. The CDR3 DNA is TGTGCCAGCAGCCCCGGACAGGGGAATTCACCCCTCCACTTT. Translating it yields CASSPGQGNSPLHF.

This chain connects TRBV5-4 to TRBJ2-2, with D unclear. The V and J ends lost 2 bases and 5 bases respectively, with 10 bases between them. CDR3 size: 14 residues. CDR1 SGHNT and CDR2 YYREEE come from the germline V gene (reference sequence). The CDR3 region has the DNA TGTGCCAGCAGCTTAGACTCGAGGACCGGGGAGCTGTTTTTT. Amino acids: CASSLDSRTGELFF.

This clone was picked up a small number of times. This chain uses TRBV9 with TRBJ1-4; D gene unclear. CDR1 is SGDLS, CDR2 YYNGEE, per germline. V gave up 0 bases and J gave up 8 bases, with 11 bases separating them. This CDR3 comprises 14 residues. CDR3 bases: TGTGCCAGCAGCGTAGAAGGCCAAAAGGAAAAACTGTTTTTT. The encoded protein is CASSVEGQKEKLFF.

In this sample, this clone turned up many times. Other DNA sequences within the sample encode an identical CDR3. The chain combines TRBV11-2 with TRBJ2-7; D perhaps matches TRBD2 (6 bases). V was cut by 4 bases and J by 1 base, with 14 bases left in between. Germline-derived CDR1 and CDR2 are SGHAT and FQNNGV. CDR3 length: 15 amino acids. The CDR3 loop reads CASSSNYGSSYEQYF. The DNA for the CDR3 is TGTGCCAGCAGCTCCAACTACGGGAGTTCCTACGAGCAGTACTTC. The complete variable domain, with remaining parts taken from reference TRBV11-2 and TRBJ2-7, reads EAGVAQSPRYKIIEKRQSVAFWCNPISGHATLYWYQQILGQGPKLLIQFQNNGVVDDSQLPKDRFSAERLKGVDSTLKIQPAKLEDSAVYLCASSSNYGSSYEQYFGPGTRLTVT.

In its sample, this clone was seen once. This may arise from a read error, as a much more abundant clone is one base away. V usage is TRBV27 and J usage is TRBJ2-7; no clear D. The germline V gene has CDR1 MNHEY and CDR2 SMNVEV (reference sequence). This CDR3 contains 11 residues. The ends were cut back, 1 base at V and 3 bases at J, with 1 base in the middle. The CDR3 bases are TGTGCCAGCAGTTTATTCTACGAGCAGTACTTC. This codes for CASSLFYEQYF.

The chain links TRBV7-2 to TRBJ2-7; D remains unclear. Germline V gene sequence: CDR1 SGHTA, CDR2 FQGNSA. Trimming stripped 5 bases from V and 7 bases from J, with 12 bases between. The CDR3 contains 12 residues. CDR3 bases: TGTGCCAGCAGCCAAAAGGCGCTAGAGCAGTACTTC. The encoded protein is CASSQKALEQYF.

This clone has at least ten counts. The gene calls are TRBV5-4 and TRBJ2-3; the match to TRBD2 covers 8 bases. The germline V gene encodes CDR1 SGHNT and CDR2 YYREEE (reference sequence). J gave up 0 bases and V 7 bases, and 4 bases lay outside the gene matches. CDR3 length: 14 amino acids. CDR3 coding DNA: TGTGCCAGCGGCGGGGGGCCAAGCACAGATACGCAGTATTTT. Its translation: CASGGGPSTDTQYF.

The chain recombines TRBV5-6 with TRBJ1-2; 8 bases are shared with TRBD1. Germline V gives CDR1 SGHDT, CDR2 YYEEEE. The CDR3 is 15 amino acids. Germline trimming cut 5 bases from V and 4 bases from J; bases unmatched to any gene: 10. The CDR3 nucleotides read TGTGCCAGCAGAACCGACAGGGGTACACCCTATGGCTACACCTTC. This codes for CASRTDRGTPYGYTF.

This chain links TRBV11-2 with TRBJ2-7; 8 nucleotides agree with TRBD1. V trimming: 3 bases; J trimming: 3 bases; junction bases outside the gene matches: 4. The CDR3 loop spans 14 amino acids. Germline CDR1 and CDR2: SGHAT and FQNNGV. The CDR3 region is CASSFTGGVYEQYF. The CDR3 bases are TGTGCCAGCAGCTTTACAGGGGGAGTCTACGAGCAGTACTTC.

This chain links TRBV7-9 with TRBJ1-1; a possible D gene is TRBD1 (5 bases). The ends were cut back, 0 bases at V and 11 bases at J, with 10 bases in the middle. Germline CDR1 and CDR2: SEHNR and FQNEAQ (reference sequence). This CDR3 has 12 residues. The DNA for the CDR3 is TGTGCCAGCAGCTTAGCGAAGGGGTATGCTTTCTTT. Translating it yields CASSLAKGYAFF.

This rearrangement joins TRBV5-6 to TRBJ2-7; 8 bases fit TRBD1. The length of the CDR3 is 15 residues. CDR1 and CDR2 (germline): SGHDT, YYEEEE. V gave up 3 bases and J gave up 3 bases; unmatched junction bases: 8. The CDR3 region has the DNA TGTGCCAGCAGCTGGGGACAGGCCTTACGCTACGAGCAGTACTTC. It translates to CASSWGQALRYEQYF.

The rearrangement joins TRBV6-5 to TRBJ1-2; D ambiguous. From germline, CDR1 is MNHEY and CDR2 SVGAGI. The CDR3 runs to 14 residues. Trimming took 6 bases from V and 4 from J, leaving 15 bases between them. DNA for the CDR3: TGTGCCAGCAGCTTTACAAGGTTCGGCTATGGCTACACCTTC. Translated, it gives CASSFTRFGYGYTF.

In DNA form, the CDR3 reads TGTGCCAGCAGCCAGGGACTAGCCCGAATGGAGACCCAGTACTTC. This encodes CASSQGLARMETQYF. The rearrangement joins TRBV14 to TRBJ2-5, with 9 positions matching TRBD2. CDR3 length: 15 residues. Trimming cost V 3 bases and J 5 bases; bases outside gene matches: 7. Per germline, CDR1 SGHDN and CDR2 FVKESK.

The chain is built from TRBV30 and TRBJ2-7; D is uncertain. Per the germline V gene, CDR1 is GTSNPN and CDR2 is SVGIG (reference sequence). The CDR3 has 15 amino acids. The V end lost 2 bases, the J end lost 1 base, and 15 bases lay between the germline ends. For the CDR3, the DNA is TGTGCCTGGAGTCCCCTAGGATTTCTTTCCTACGAGCAGTACTTC. It is translated as CAWSPLGFLSYEQYF.

The chain joins TRBV2 to TRBJ1-5; 10 positions match TRBD1. The CDR3 consists of 14 residues. Germline lookup yields CDR1 SNHLY and CDR2 FYNNEI. V dropped 5 bases and J dropped 8; count of bases not matched to a gene: 6. The CDR3 DNA is TGTGCCAGCAGTTATAGACAGGGGGCAGAGCCCCAGCATTTT. Amino acid sequence: CASSYRQGAEPQHF.